This is a list of T cell receptor beta chains from one sample in a study of Ad26.COV2.S vaccination and SARS-CoV-2 variants. Profiling relied on immunoSEQ multiplex PCR, and the TCRdb table lists in-frame clones only, not all of them. Of 350,000 to 400,000 clones listed, approximately 89% are singletons. The sequenced sample was peripheral blood, obtained in a trial of Ad26.COV2.S vaccine versus placebo. These receptors all stem from a person between 18 and 65 years old who received the Ad26.COV2.S COVID-19 vaccine or a placebo. CDR3s include the opening cysteine and the closing phenylalanine or tryptophan. The D gene is left open where the match is weak. Not all rows give a size; the values are once, few, many and, for expanded clones, a class.

D	V	J	size	CDR3	DNA
-	TRBV7-9	TRBJ2-2	-	CASSKEIRVANTGELFF	TGTGCCAGCAGCAAAGAAATTAGAGTGGCGAACACCGGGGAGCTGTTTTTT
-	TRBV15	TRBJ2-4	-	CATSRAPKNIQYF	TGTGCCACCAGCAGAGCCCCCAAAAACATTCAGTACTTC
-	TRBV11-2	TRBJ2-7	-	CASSLSGDYEQYF	TGTGCCAGCAGCTTGTCAGGGGACTACGAGCAGTACTTC
-	TRBV29-1	TRBJ1-1	many	CSVEQGNTEAFF	TGCAGCGTTGAACAGGGGAACACTGAAGCTTTCTTT
TRBD1	TRBV9	TRBJ2-3	-	CASSVAGGADTQYF	TGTGCCAGCAGCGTAGCAGGGGGCGCAGATACGCAGTATTTT
-	TRBV28	TRBJ1-5	-	CASTQGEGPQHF	TGTGCCAGCACCCAGGGCGAGGGGCCCCAGCATTTT
TRBD2	TRBV10-3	TRBJ2-7	-	CAISVGGNNYEQYF	TGTGCCATCAGTGTCGGGGGGAATAACTACGAGCAGTACTTC
TRBD1	TRBV14	TRBJ2-7	-	CASSHGPGQGPPEQYF	TGTGCCAGCAGCCATGGCCCGGGACAGGGGCCACCCGAGCAGTACTTC
-	TRBV14	TRBJ2-1	-	CASSQGKAVIVNEQFF	TGTGCCAGCAGCCAAGGAAAGGCAGTGATCGTGAATGAGCAGTTCTTC
-	TRBV28	TRBJ1-4	-	CASSLLPGEKLFF	TGTGCCAGCAGTTTATTACCTGGGGAAAAACTGTTTTTT
-	TRBV5-5	TRBJ1-1	few	CASSQTTSNTEAFF	TGTGCCAGCAGCCAAACCACATCGAACACTGAAGCTTTCTTT
TRBD1	TRBV5-5	TRBJ1-4	-	CASSFLGQFNEKLFF	TGTGCCAGCAGCTTCCTGGGACAGTTTAATGAAAAACTGTTTTTT
TRBD1	TRBV19	TRBJ2-1	-	CASSIGWRGPGQGVDEQFF	TGTGCCAGTAGTATAGGATGGCGAGGTCCGGGACAGGGAGTCGATGAGCAGTTCTTC
TRBD2	TRBV6-5	TRBJ2-2	once	CASRGLAGLTGELFF	TGTGCCAGCAGAGGACTAGCGGGACTCACCGGGGAGCTGTTTTTT
TRBD1	TRBV6-5	TRBJ2-7	-	CASSYGTGNEQYF	TGTGCCAGCAGTTACGGGACAGGGAACGAGCAGTACTTC
-	TRBV19	TRBJ2-1	-	CASSTQGRFYNEQFF	TGTGCCAGTAGTACACAGGGACGATTTTACAATGAGCAGTTCTTC
-	TRBV18	TRBJ1-2	-	CASSPGGSLSWGYTF	TGTGCCAGCTCACCTGGCGGCTCTCTATCGTGGGGCTACACCTTC
TRBD2	TRBV7-2	TRBJ2-7	-	CASSSILAGVFEQYF	TGTGCCAGCAGCTCAATCCTAGCGGGAGTATTCGAGCAGTACTTC